This entry describes one T cell receptor beta chain. This entry belongs to a study of blood T cell repertoires in COVID-19. Study at large: In each case, the material was cDNA or gDNA derived from T cells, B-cell-depleted T cells, or PBMCs.

Authors' analysis steps: Scientists estimated how many nucleated cells there were by amplifying reference gene primers. This table comes from immunoSEQ multiplex PCR, and its TCRdb copy is limited to in-frame clones, with some not included. The V and J calls and clone size were taken over from that table, and D and trimming were inferred from the DNA. The table lists tens of thousands of clones, around 77% of them singletons, with roughly 2.4% in the top ten. A Seattle source enrolled patients during active infection and followed them longitudinally. J was trimmed by 5 bases and V by 4 bases; bases with no gene match: 5. Germline lookup yields CDR1 MNHEY and CDR2 SMNVEV (reference sequence). This CDR3 spans 14 amino acids.

The sample was peripheral blood. The chain recombines TRBV27 with TRBJ2-7; 10 positions agree with TRBD1. The clonotype was recovered from a man aged 65 to 85 with COVID-19, enrolled during active disease. The CDR3, as DNA: TGTGCCAGCAGTTACCGACAGGGGGCCAACGAGCAGTACTTC. It yields the protein CASSYRQGANEQYF.